Sequencing of this T cell receptor (beta chain) was carried out in a study of T cell responses to AZD1222 COVID-19 vaccine. Comments on this clone: Its cognate antigen is unknown.

This CDR3 contains 15 residues. Germline V gene data show CDR1 as LNHDA and CDR2 as SQIVND (reference sequence). The ends were cut back, 11 bases at V and 6 bases at J, with 23 bases in the middle. Produced via immunoSEQ multiplex PCR; TCRdb's table is partial and in-frame only. The sample includes 120,000 to 150,000 clones, around 90% of them seen just once. General observations from the study: Reports say nearly half of spike-specific TCRs go after unmutated variant regions. When two AZD1222 doses had been given, Spike-specific TCR breadth and depth rose. The span of vaccine-associated CD4 TCRs extended across spike, with dominance at 160-218 and 743-854. Clonal diversity was possibly underestimated; the donors were predominantly white British and more often female.

The receptor's source is an adult who received the MenACWY meningococcal vaccine as a control. V and J are TRBV19 and TRBJ2-1, with D perhaps TRBD1 or TRBD2 (5 bases each). The sample here was peripheral blood, taken 28 days after the second dose of the MenACWY control vaccine. The CDR3 loop reads CASSGPGPTGNEQFF. CDR3 sequence (DNA): TGTGCCTCCTCGGGCCCGGGACCCACCGGCAATGAGCAGTTCTTC.